The present T cell receptor (beta chain) was sequenced within a study of shared clonotypes between healthy human individuals. On this clone: The target antigen is unknown.

TCRdb's table, derived via immunoSEQ multiplex PCR, lists solely in-frame clones and lacks some. The repertoire holds about 1.5 million clones, with roughly 96% as singletons. This CDR3 comprises 14 residues. CDR1 is SGHTA, CDR2 FQGNSA, per germline. Trimming left V 6 bases short and J 3 bases short, with 15 bases between. Study results and limitations: Against clonotypes common to all four donors, non-shared ones had lower generation probabilities. Clonotype sharing among the donors was expected to vary with sequencing depth. There were few donors, and this limited the genetic and exposure-history diversity represented.

The source of this sequence is a man aged 25 to 40 in good health. The sample was naive CD4+ T cells sorted from blood. Specified subset: CD45RA+ positively selected. The genes are TRBV7-2 and TRBJ2-7; D is uncertain. The CDR3 DNA sequence: TGTGCCAGCAGTCCTCAGGTCGGAGACTACGAGCAGTACTTC. As protein: CASSPQVGDYEQYF.